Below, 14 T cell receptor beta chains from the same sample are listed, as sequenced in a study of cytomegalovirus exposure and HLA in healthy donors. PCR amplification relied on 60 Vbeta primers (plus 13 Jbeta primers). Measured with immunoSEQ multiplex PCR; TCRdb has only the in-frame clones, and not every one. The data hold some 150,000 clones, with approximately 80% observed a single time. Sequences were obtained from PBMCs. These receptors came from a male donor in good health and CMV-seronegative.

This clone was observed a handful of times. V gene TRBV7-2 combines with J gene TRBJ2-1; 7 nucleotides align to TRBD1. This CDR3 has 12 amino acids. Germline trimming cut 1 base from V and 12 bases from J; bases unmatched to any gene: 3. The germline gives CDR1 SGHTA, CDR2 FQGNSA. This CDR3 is CASSLEYRGQFF. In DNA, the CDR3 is TGTGCCAGCAGCTTAGAATACAGGGGGCAGTTCTTC.

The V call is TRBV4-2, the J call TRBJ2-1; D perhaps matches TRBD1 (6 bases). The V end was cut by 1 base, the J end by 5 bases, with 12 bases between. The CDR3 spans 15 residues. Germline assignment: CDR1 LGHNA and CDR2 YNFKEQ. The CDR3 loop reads CASSQVRGAHNEQFF. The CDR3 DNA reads TGTGCCAGCAGCCAAGTCAGGGGCGCACACAATGAGCAGTTCTTC.

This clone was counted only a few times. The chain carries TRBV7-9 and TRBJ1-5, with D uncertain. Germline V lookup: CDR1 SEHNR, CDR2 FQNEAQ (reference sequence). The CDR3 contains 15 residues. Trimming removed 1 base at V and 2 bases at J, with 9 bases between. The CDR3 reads CASSLEGGGNQPQHF. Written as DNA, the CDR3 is TGTGCCAGCAGCTTAGAGGGCGGGGGCAATCAGCCCCAGCATTTT.

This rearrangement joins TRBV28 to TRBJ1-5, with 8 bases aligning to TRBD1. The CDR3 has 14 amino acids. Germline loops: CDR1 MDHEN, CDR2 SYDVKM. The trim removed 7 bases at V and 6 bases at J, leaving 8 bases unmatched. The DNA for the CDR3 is TGTGCCAGCACCGACAGGGGACGCGGTCAGCCCCAGCATTTT. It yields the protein CASTDRGRGQPQHF.

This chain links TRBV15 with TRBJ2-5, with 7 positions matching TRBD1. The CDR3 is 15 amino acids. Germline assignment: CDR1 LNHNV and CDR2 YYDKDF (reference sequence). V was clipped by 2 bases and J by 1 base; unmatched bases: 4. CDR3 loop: CATSRPGTAQETQYF. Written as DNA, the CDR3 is TGTGCCACCAGCAGACCAGGGACAGCCCAAGAGACCCAGTACTTC.

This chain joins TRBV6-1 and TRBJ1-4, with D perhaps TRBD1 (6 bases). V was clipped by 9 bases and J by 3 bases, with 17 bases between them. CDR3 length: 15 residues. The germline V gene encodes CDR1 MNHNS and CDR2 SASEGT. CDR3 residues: CASYKPGQANEKLFF. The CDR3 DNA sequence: TGTGCCAGTTATAAACCGGGACAAGCTAATGAAAAACTGTTTTTT.

The CDR3 DNA reads TGTGCCAGCAAGGGGACAGGGGACGCTAGCGCTGAAGCTTTCTTT. This encodes CASKGTGDASAEAFF. This chain links TRBV6-6 with TRBJ1-1; 10 nucleotides agree with TRBD1. This CDR3 spans 15 amino acids. Germline CDR1 MNHNY, CDR2 SVGAGI (reference sequence). V gave up 7 bases and J gave up 6 bases; unmatched junction bases: 11.

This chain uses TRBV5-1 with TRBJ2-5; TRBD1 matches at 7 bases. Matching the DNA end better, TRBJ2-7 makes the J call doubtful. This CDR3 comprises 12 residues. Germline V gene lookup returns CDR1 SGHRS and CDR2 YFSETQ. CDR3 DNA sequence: TGCGCCAGCAGCGGGGACAGCTACGAGCAGTACTTC. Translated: CASSGDSYEQYF.

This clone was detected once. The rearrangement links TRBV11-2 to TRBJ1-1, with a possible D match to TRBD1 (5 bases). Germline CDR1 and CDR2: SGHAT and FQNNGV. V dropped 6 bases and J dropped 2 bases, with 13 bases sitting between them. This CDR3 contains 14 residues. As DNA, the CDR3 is TGTGCCAGCAGAGCTCTTAGGGGCAACACTGAAGCTTTCTTT. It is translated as CASRALRGNTEAFF.

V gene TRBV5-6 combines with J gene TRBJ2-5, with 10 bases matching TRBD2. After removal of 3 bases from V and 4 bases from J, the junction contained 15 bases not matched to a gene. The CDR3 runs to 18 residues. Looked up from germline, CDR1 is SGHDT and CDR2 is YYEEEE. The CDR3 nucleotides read TGTGCCAGCAGCTACCAGCGGGGGGGCGGTGTTGCGAGAGAGACCCAGTACTTC. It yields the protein CASSYQRGGGVARETQYF.

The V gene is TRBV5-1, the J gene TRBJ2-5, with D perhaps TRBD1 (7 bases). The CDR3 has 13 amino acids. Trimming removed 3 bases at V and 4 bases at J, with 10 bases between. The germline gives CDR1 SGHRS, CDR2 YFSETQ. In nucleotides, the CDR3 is TGCGCCAGCAGCTCAGGGGGAGGAGAGACCCAGTACTTC. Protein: CASSSGGGETQYF.

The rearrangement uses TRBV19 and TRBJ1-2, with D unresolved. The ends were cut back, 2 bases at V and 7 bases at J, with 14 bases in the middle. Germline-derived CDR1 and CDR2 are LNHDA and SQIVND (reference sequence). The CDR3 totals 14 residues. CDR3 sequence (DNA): TGTGCCAGTAGTATACATGGAGGGATGGGTGGCTACACCTTC. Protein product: CASSIHGGMGGYTF. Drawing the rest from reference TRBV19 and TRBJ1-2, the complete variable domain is DGGITQSPKYLFRKEGQNVTLSCEQNLNHDAMYWYRQDPGQGLRLIYYSQIVNDFQKGDIAEGYSVSREKKESFPLTVTSAQKNPTAFYLCASSIHGGMGGYTFGSGTRLTVV.

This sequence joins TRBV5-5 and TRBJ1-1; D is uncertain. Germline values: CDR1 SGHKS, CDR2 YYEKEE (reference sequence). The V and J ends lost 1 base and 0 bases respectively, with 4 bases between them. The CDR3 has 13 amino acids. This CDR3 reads CASSLTVNTEAFF. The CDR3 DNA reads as TGTGCCAGCAGCTTGACGGTGAACACTGAAGCTTTCTTT.

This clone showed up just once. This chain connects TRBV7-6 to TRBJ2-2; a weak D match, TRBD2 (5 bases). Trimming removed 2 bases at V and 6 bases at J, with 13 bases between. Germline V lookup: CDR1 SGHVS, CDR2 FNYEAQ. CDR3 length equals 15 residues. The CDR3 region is CASSLRLDSAGELFF. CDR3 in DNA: TGTGCCAGCAGCTTAAGGTTGGACTCCGCCGGGGAGCTGTTTTTT.